These 29 T cell receptor beta chains were all obtained from the same sample, sequenced in a study of T cells in Graves' hyperthyroidism and ophthalmopathy. The source material, RNA transcripts, was used to amplify TCR beta CDR3 regions. RT-PCR in the first round (using the HTBI primer set) targeted the TCR CDR3. TCRdb reprocessed the multiplex PCR reads via MiXCR and lists one record per CDR3 protein. The sample contains 400,000 or so distinct CDR3 sequences, roughly 15% of which appear only once. The sequencing sample was made of blood. These receptors were collected from a woman aged 60 to 75 with Graves' ophthalmopathy.

This clonotype has a count of ten or more. J is TRBJ1-6 and V is TRBV28, with D possibly matching TRBD1 (5 bases). V was cut by 5 bases and J by 3 bases, with 11 bases left in between. From germline, CDR1 is MDHEN and CDR2 SYDVKM. The CDR3 contains 15 residues. The CDR3 region has the DNA TGTGCCAGCAGTCTGGGACCGTTCTATAATTCACCCCTCCACTTT. Residues: CASSLGPFYNSPLHF. The complete variable domain, with remaining parts taken from reference TRBV28 and TRBJ1-6, reads DVKVTQSSRYLVKRTGEKVFLECVQDMDHENMFWYRQDPGLGLRLIYFSYDVKMKEKGDIPEGYSVSREKKERFSLILESASTNQTSMYLCASSLGPFYNSPLHFGNGTRLTVT.

This clonotype has ten or more counts. The chain couples TRBV6-1 to TRBJ2-7; either TRBD1 or TRBD2 may fit D (5 bases each). Trimming cost V 5 bases and J 6 bases, with 20 bases left between them. This CDR3 comprises 15 residues. Looked up from germline, CDR1 is MNHNS and CDR2 is SASEGT. Here the CDR3 reads CASSWGGQGEGEQYF. The CDR3 nucleotides read TGTGCCAGCAGTTGGGGTGGCCAGGGTGAGGGCGAGCAGTACTTC.

There are many counts of this clonotype. This chain connects TRBV20-1 to TRBJ2-1; 10 bases are a match to TRBD1. CDR1 is DFQATT, CDR2 SNEGSKA, per germline (reference sequence). The CDR3 spans 14 residues. V shed 6 bases and J 6 bases; nucleotides not matched to a gene: 8. The CDR3 bases are TGCAGTGCCCCCCCGGGACAGGGGCTCAATGAGCAGTTCTTC. This gives the protein CSAPPGQGLNEQFF.

This clonotype showed up just a few times. The chain's CDR3 is CASAPTITSYEQYF. The CDR3 nucleotides are TGTGCCAGCGCCCCCACGATCACCTCCTACGAGCAGTACTTC. The chain employs TRBV27 and TRBJ2-7; no reliable D call. The CDR3 is 14 residues long. Germline CDR1 MNHEY, CDR2 SMNVEV (reference sequence). V shed 8 bases and J shed 0 bases, with 14 bases lying between them.

This clonotype was counted ten times or more. This rearrangement joins TRBV11-2 to TRBJ2-7; 9 positions agree with TRBD1. Germline V CDR1 and CDR2: SGHAT, FQNNGV. With V trimmed by 5 bases and J by 5 bases, 7 bases remained unmatched. CDR3 length equals 14 residues. CDR3 coding DNA: TGTGCCAGCAGCCCATGGACAGGGGTGGACGAGCAGTACTTC. Translation: CASSPWTGVDEQYF.

This clonotype has at least ten counts. The chain couples TRBV7-2 to TRBJ1-2; D gene uncertain. Trimming removed 4 bases at V and 7 bases at J, with 16 bases between. The germline CDR1 and CDR2 sequences are SGHTA and FQGNSA. The CDR3 totals 14 residues. The CDR3, as DNA: TGTGCCAGCAGCTCAAATCCGGGCCCGAGTGGCTACACCTTC. This encodes CASSSNPGPSGYTF.

J is TRBJ2-1 and V is TRBV14, with 9 bases aligning to TRBD2. J lost 6 bases, V lost 0 bases, and 9 bases had no gene match. Germline-derived CDR1 and CDR2 are SGHDN and FVKESK. The CDR3 has 17 amino acids. In DNA, the CDR3 is TGTGCCAGCAGCCAAGAACCGCCGGCGGGAGGGAGCAATGAGCAGTTCTTC. Translation gives CASSQEPPAGGSNEQFF.

This clonotype came up many times. The chain uses TRBV20-1 and TRBJ1-5, with 7 positions matching TRBD1. The CDR3 is 13 amino acids. Germline CDR1 and CDR2: DFQATT and SNEGSKA (reference sequence). Losses at the gene ends were 2 bases for V and 4 bases for J; bases not matched to a gene: 2. The CDR3: CSARQGENQPQHF. The CDR3 DNA sequence: TGCAGTGCTAGACAGGGGGAGAATCAGCCCCAGCATTTT.

This rearrangement joins TRBV5-5 to TRBJ1-3; D gene uncertain. V gave up 3 bases and J gave up 4 bases, with 8 bases separating them. Germline values: CDR1 SGHKS, CDR2 YYEKEE (reference sequence). This CDR3 has 13 amino acids. The CDR3 sequence: CASSWEWGNTIYF. CDR3 DNA: TGTGCCAGCAGCTGGGAATGGGGAAACACCATATATTTT. Full variable domain (missing parts from reference TRBV5-5 and TRBJ1-3): DAGVTQSPTHLIKTRGQQVTLRCSPISGHKSVSWYQQVLGQGPQFIFQYYEKEERGRGNFPDRFSARQFPNYSSELNVNALLLGDSALYLCASSWEWGNTIYFGEGSWLTVV.

This clonotype was recorded a few times. The V call is TRBV4-1, the J call TRBJ2-7; 8 bases match TRBD1. The CDR3 loop spans 18 amino acids. J lost 0 bases, V lost 3 bases, and 13 bases had no gene match. Germline V gives CDR1 MGHRA, CDR2 YSYEKL. DNA of the CDR3: TGCGCCAGCAGCCACTTGGGACAGGCCAAACTTAGCTCCTACGAGCAGTACTTC. It encodes CASSHLGQAKLSSYEQYF.

The V and J genes are TRBV5-1 and TRBJ1-1; D gene ambiguous. The CDR3 is made up of 13 amino acids. Germline lookup yields CDR1 SGHRS and CDR2 YFSETQ. Trimming stripped 0 bases from V and 5 bases from J, with 8 bases between. As DNA, the CDR3 is TGCGCCAGCAGCTTGGTTTCAGATACTGAAGCTTTCTTT. Amino acid sequence: CASSLVSDTEAFF.

This clonotype was counted at least ten times. V and J are TRBV5-1 and TRBJ1-4; TRBD1 is a possible D gene (6 bases). The CDR3 is made up of 15 amino acids. Germline V lookup: CDR1 SGHRS, CDR2 YFSETQ. V lost 0 bases and J 2 bases, leaving 8 bases between the germline ends. The CDR3 region has the DNA TGCGCCAGCAGCTTGGACGGACAGACTAATGAAAAACTGTTTTTT. Its protein is CASSLDGQTNEKLFF. The full variable domain, with the rest looked up from reference TRBV5-1 and TRBJ1-4, is KAGVTQTPRYLIKTRGQQVTLSCSPISGHRSVSWYQQTPGQGLQFLFEYFSETQRNKGNFPGRFSGRQFSNSRSEMNVSTLELGDSALYLCASSLDGQTNEKLFFGSGTQLSVL.

In this sample, this clonotype turned up many times. The V call is TRBV12-3 or TRBV12-4, the J call TRBJ1-1; TRBD1 aligns across 10 bases. Trimming at V came to 5 bases and at J to 4 bases, leaving 1 base not matched to a gene. The CDR3 spans 13 residues. CDR3 loop: CASSRTGGTEAFF. The CDR3 coding sequence is TGTGCCAGCAGTCGGACAGGGGGCACTGAAGCTTTCTTT.

This clonotype was picked up many times. The genes are TRBV28 and TRBJ2-1; D gene ambiguous. The germline V gene has CDR1 MDHEN and CDR2 SYDVKM. V dropped 2 bases and J dropped 6 bases, with 11 bases sitting between them. The CDR3 totals 14 residues. CDR3 region: CASSLVAKTNEQFF. The DNA for the CDR3 is TGTGCCAGCAGTTTAGTTGCAAAGACCAATGAGCAGTTCTTC.

The gene calls are TRBV6-1 and TRBJ1-2, with a possible D match to TRBD1 (6 bases). The germline CDR1 and CDR2 sequences are MNHNS and SASEGT. There are 14 residues in the CDR3. V lost 3 bases to trimming and J lost 4 bases, with 12 bases between them. The CDR3 DNA reads TGTGCCAGCAGTGAGGCCAGGGGTATCTATGGCTACACCTTC. Translation gives CASSEARGIYGYTF.

The gene calls are TRBV9 and TRBJ2-5, with TRBD1 as a possible D gene (6 bases). V lost 6 bases to trimming and J lost 5 bases, with 20 bases between them. This CDR3 has 15 amino acids. Germline V lookup: CDR1 SGDLS, CDR2 YYNGEE. The CDR3: CASTPTGTPSETQYF. For the CDR3, the DNA is TGTGCCAGCACCCCGACCGGGACACCTTCGGAGACCCAGTACTTC. Together with reference TRBV9 and TRBJ2-5, the CDR3 gives the full variable domain: DSGVTQTPKHLITATGQRVTLRCSPRSGDLSVYWYQQSLDQGLQFLIQYYNGEERAKGNILERFSAQQFPDLHSELNLSSLELGDSALYFCASTPTGTPSETQYFGPGTRLLVL.

This clonotype was picked up a small number of times. The chain carries TRBV5-6 and TRBJ2-1, with D unclear. The length of the CDR3 is 15 residues. V shed 4 bases and J shed 3 bases, with 14 bases lying between them. CDR1 and CDR2 from the germline V gene are SGHDT and YYEEEE. In DNA form, the CDR3 reads TGTGCCAGCAGCCCCGGGCCTTGGGGCTACAATGAGCAGTTCTTC. Its translation: CASSPGPWGYNEQFF.

This clonotype was counted ten times or more. The chain recombines TRBV14 with TRBJ2-3, with D hard to call. The CDR3 spans 16 residues. V shed 0 bases and J shed 6 bases, with 16 bases lying between them. Germline CDR1 is SGHDN and CDR2 is FVKESK. The CDR3 DNA is TGTGCCAGCAGCCAAGATCGCGTCGGGCCCTACGATACGCAGTATTTT. Translating gives CASSQDRVGPYDTQYF.

This clonotype was found many times. The chain links TRBV7-3 to TRBJ2-3; TRBD2 is a possible D gene (6 bases). V was cut by 4 bases and J by 2 bases, with 13 bases left in between. This CDR3 region has 15 residues. Germline loops: CDR1 SGHTA, CDR2 FQGTGA. The CDR3 sequence: CASSSSGLNTDTQYF. DNA for the CDR3: TGTGCCAGCAGCTCGAGCGGGCTAAACACAGATACGCAGTATTTT.

The J gene is TRBJ2-5, the V gene TRBV7-3; possibly TRBD2 for D (6 bases). Germline V gene data show CDR1 as SGHTA and CDR2 as FQGTGA. V lost 3 bases, J lost 5 bases, and 16 bases lay in between. CDR3 size: 15 residues. The CDR3 sequence: CASSFPPSGGETQYF. For the CDR3, the DNA is TGTGCCAGCAGCTTTCCTCCAAGCGGAGGGGAGACCCAGTACTTC. Together with reference TRBV7-3 and TRBJ2-5, the CDR3 gives the full variable domain: GAGVSQTPSNKVTEKGKYVELRCDPISGHTALYWYRQSLGQGPEFLIYFQGTGAADDSGLPNDRFFAVRPEGSVSTLKIQRTERGDSAVYLCASSFPPSGGETQYFGPGTRLLVL.

This clonotype showed up many times. This sequence joins TRBV6-1 and TRBJ1-2, with a possible D match to TRBD1 (5 bases). This CDR3 spans 15 amino acids. V lost 4 bases and J 3 bases, leaving 15 bases between the germline ends. Germline V gene data show CDR1 as MNHNS and CDR2 as SASEGT. The CDR3 sequence: CASSAEPGYDYGYTF. DNA for the CDR3: TGTGCCAGCAGTGCCGAGCCAGGGTACGACTATGGCTACACCTTC.

The genes are TRBV5-1 and TRBJ2-2; D might be TRBD2 (6 bases). Trimming took 4 bases from V and 4 from J, leaving 20 bases between them. Per the germline V gene, CDR1 is SGHRS and CDR2 is YFSETQ. CDR3 length equals 17 residues. The CDR3 reads CASSPPDGTGGTGELFF. CDR3 in DNA: TGCGCCAGCAGCCCACCCGACGGGACCGGGGGCACCGGGGAGCTGTTTTTT.

This clonotype came up many times. The chain uses TRBV12-5 and TRBJ2-5, with D hard to call. The V gene lost 7 bases and the J gene lost 5 bases, with 23 bases spanning the gap. The germline gives CDR1 LGHNT, CDR2 FRNRAP. The CDR3 totals 16 residues. CDR3 amino acids: CASAHRSLTFSETQYF. For the CDR3, the DNA is TGTGCTAGTGCCCACCGGAGCCTGACTTTTTCTGAGACCCAGTACTTC.

The chain employs TRBV9 and TRBJ2-1, with 8 bases identical to TRBD1. J was trimmed by 3 bases and V by 0 bases; bases with no gene match: 5. CDR1 SGDLS and CDR2 YYNGEE come from the germline V gene. The CDR3 spans 16 residues. DNA for the CDR3: TGTGCCAGCAGCGTAGCAGGGGGCGTAATCTACAATGAGCAGTTCTTC. It translates to CASSVAGGVIYNEQFF.

This clonotype was counted ten times or more. The chain has TRBV18 and TRBJ2-5; TRBD2 matches 8 bases. Trimming took 1 base from V and 2 from J; bases not matched to a gene: 3. The CDR3 runs to 15 residues. From germline, CDR1 is KGHSH and CDR2 LQKENI. For the CDR3, the DNA is TGTGCCAGCTCACCACTAGCGGGAAATCAAGAGACCCAGTACTTC. The encoded protein is CASSPLAGNQETQYF.

This clonotype was detected a few times. The chain links TRBV7-2 to TRBJ1-6; D not resolved. V lost 5 bases to trimming and J lost 8 bases, with 16 bases between them. The CDR3 spans 15 residues. In germline, CDR1 is SGHTA, CDR2 FQGNSA. DNA of the CDR3: TGTGCCAGCAGCCGCCGAGCGGGTCTGGATTCACCCCTCCACTTT. Its translation: CASSRRAGLDSPLHF.

This clonotype was recorded many times. The rearrangement joins TRBV6-1 to TRBJ1-5; D possibly corresponds to TRBD1 (5 bases). The CDR3 sequence is 15 residues long. Germline loops: CDR1 MNHNS, CDR2 SASEGT. V was clipped by 5 bases and J by 1 base, with 12 bases between them. This chain's CDR3 is CASSPRDGSNQPQHF. Here the CDR3 DNA reads TGTGCCAGCAGTCCCCGGGACGGGAGCAATCAGCCCCAGCATTTT.

This clonotype was found many times. J is TRBJ1-4 and V is TRBV7-2; a weak D match, TRBD1 (5 bases). The CDR3 sequence is 15 residues long. Trimming shortened V by 3 bases and J by 2 bases, and 10 bases separated the two germline ends. The germline V gene encodes CDR1 SGHTA and CDR2 FQGNSA. In DNA form, the CDR3 reads TGTGCCAGCAGCTTGAGGTGGGGGACTAATGAAAAACTGTTTTTT. As protein: CASSLRWGTNEKLFF.

This clonotype appeared a few times. The CDR3: CATSDRGTSSDSYNEQFF. The CDR3 DNA sequence: TGTGCCACCAGTGATCGGGGGACTAGCTCGGACTCCTACAATGAGCAGTTCTTC. The V gene is TRBV24-1, the J gene TRBJ2-1, with 9 bases identical to TRBD2. With V trimmed by 3 bases and J by 0 bases, 8 bases remained unmatched. CDR3 length: 18 amino acids. The germline V gene encodes CDR1 KGHDR and CDR2 SFDVKD.